The sequence of this T cell receptor (beta chain) was determined in a study of CD8+ T cells in alopecia areata. This clone was found a few times. Trimming at V came to 6 bases and at J to 2 bases, leaving 4 bases not matched to a gene. The CDR3 covers 15 residues. Germline V gene data show CDR1 as MDHEN and CDR2 as SYDVKM. Following RNA extraction, reverse transcription yielded cDNA that acted as the sequencing template. Profiling relied on immunoSEQ multiplex PCR, and the TCRdb table lists in-frame clones only, not all of them. The sample lists around 29,000 clones, roughly 80% seen once, with 15% to 20% in the top ten.

J is TRBJ2-7 and V is TRBV28; 13 nucleotides match TRBD2. This TCR was sampled from a human donor with alopecia areata. The sample consisted of NKG2D-low CD8+ T cells sorted from blood. CDR3 region: CASSRGLAGAYEQYF. The DNA for the CDR3 is TGTGCCAGCAGCCGCGGACTAGCGGGGGCCTACGAGCAGTACTTC.